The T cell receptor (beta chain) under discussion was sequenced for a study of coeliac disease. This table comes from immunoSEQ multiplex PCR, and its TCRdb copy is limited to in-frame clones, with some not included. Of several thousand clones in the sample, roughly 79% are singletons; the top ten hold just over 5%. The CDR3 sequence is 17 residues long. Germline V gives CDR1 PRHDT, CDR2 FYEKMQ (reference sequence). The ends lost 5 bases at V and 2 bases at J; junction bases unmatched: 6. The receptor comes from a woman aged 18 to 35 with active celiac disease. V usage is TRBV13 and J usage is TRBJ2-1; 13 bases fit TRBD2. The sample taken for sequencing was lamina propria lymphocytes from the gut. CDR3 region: CASSTRTSGGPYNEQFF. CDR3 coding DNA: TGTGCCAGCAGCACCCGGACTAGCGGGGGACCCTACAATGAGCAGTTCTTC.